The clone carrying this TCR beta chain was picked up many times. Its antigen is not identified. TCRdb analysed the 5' RACE reads with MiXCR anew, one entry per CDR3 protein. This sample has about 150,000 distinct CDR3 sequences, with about 5.5% found just once. The data derive from a study of T-cell memory formation after mild COVID-19. For the study at large: For the most part, TCR clusters were specific to one donor. General study points: For contracting clones, CD4+ ones sat mainly in CM and EM, CD8+ in EMRA. Nothing showed for sure that second-wave clones peaking on day 37 were SARS-CoV-2 specific.

Germline-derived CDR1 and CDR2 are SQVTM and ANQGSEA. This CDR3 has 14 amino acids. V gave up 4 bases and J gave up 6 bases; unmatched junction bases: 7. This sequence joins TRBV29-1 and TRBJ2-2; 8 bases line up with TRBD2. The receptor was derived from an adult woman who had mild COVID-19 (a few samples of this study predate the infection). Cell type and time point are not known. The source material was PBMCs or a T cell subset sorted from them (not recorded which). CDR3 sequence: CSVGWGLESGELFF. The CDR3 bases are TGCAGCGTTGGCTGGGGACTAGAGTCCGGGGAGCTGTTTTTT.